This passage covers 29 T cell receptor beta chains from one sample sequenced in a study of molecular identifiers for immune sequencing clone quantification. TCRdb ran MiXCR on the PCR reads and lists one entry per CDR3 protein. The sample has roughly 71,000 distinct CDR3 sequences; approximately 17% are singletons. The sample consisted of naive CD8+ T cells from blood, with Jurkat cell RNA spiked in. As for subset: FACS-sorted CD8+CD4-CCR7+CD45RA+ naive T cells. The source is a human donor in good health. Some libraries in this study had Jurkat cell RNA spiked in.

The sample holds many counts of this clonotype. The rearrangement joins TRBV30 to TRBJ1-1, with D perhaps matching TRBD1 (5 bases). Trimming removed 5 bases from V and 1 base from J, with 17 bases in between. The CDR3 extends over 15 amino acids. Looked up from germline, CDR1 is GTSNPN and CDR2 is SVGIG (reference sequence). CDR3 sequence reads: CAWGGILASNTEAFF. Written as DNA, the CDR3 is TGTGCCTGGGGGGGGATATTGGCCTCGAACACTGAAGCTTTCTTT.

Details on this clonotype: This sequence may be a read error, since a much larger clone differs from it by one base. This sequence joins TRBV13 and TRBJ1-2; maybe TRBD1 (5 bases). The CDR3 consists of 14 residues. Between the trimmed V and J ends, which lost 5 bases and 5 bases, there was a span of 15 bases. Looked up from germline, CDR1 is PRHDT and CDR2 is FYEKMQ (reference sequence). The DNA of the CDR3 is TGTGCCAGCAGCCCGGGACGCCAGCAATATGGCTACACCTTC. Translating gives CASSPGRQQYGYTF.

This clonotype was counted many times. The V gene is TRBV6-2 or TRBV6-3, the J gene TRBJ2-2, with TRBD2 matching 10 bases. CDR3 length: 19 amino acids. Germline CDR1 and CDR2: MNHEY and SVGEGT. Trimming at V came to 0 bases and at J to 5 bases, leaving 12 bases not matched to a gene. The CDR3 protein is CASSYSLPLAGVFTGELFF. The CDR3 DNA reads TGTGCCAGCAGTTACTCGTTACCCCTAGCGGGAGTGTTTACCGGGGAGCTGTTTTTT.

The CDR3 reads CASSQAGGLAGYEQYF. CDR3 nucleotide sequence: TGTGCCAGCAGCCAAGCAGGAGGACTAGCGGGTTACGAGCAGTACTTC. The J gene is TRBJ2-7, the V gene TRBV3-1, with TRBD2 identical over 11 bases. The CDR3 totals 16 residues. Germline-derived CDR1 and CDR2 are LGHDT and YNNKEL (reference sequence). V was pared by 1 base and J by 4 bases, with 6 bases of the junction left unmatched.

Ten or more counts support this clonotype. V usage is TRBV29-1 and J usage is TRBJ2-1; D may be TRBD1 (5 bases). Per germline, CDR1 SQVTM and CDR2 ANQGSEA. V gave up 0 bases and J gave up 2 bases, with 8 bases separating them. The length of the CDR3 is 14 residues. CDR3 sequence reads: CSVEDLGPYNEQFF. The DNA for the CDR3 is TGCAGCGTTGAAGATCTGGGGCCCTACAATGAGCAGTTCTTC.

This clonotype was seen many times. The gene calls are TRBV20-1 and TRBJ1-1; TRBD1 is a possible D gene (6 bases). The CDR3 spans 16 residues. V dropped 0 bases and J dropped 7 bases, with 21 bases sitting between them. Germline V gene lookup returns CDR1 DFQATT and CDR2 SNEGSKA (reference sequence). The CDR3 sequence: CSARDTLQGLGLEAFF. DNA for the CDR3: TGCAGTGCTAGAGACACCTTACAGGGATTGGGGCTTGAAGCTTTCTTT.

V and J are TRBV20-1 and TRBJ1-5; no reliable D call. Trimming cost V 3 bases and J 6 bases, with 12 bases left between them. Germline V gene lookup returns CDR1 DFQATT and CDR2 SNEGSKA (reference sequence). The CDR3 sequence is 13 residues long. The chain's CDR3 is CSASLIGSQPQHF. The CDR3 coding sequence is TGCAGTGCTAGCCTAATAGGGTCTCAGCCCCAGCATTTT.

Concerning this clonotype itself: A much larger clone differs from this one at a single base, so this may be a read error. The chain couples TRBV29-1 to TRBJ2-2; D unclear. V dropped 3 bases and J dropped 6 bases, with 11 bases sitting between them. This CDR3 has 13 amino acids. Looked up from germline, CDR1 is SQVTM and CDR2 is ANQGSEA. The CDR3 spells CSVDETEAGELFF. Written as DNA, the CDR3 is TGCAGCGTTGATGAAACAGAGGCCGGGGAGCTGTTTTTT.

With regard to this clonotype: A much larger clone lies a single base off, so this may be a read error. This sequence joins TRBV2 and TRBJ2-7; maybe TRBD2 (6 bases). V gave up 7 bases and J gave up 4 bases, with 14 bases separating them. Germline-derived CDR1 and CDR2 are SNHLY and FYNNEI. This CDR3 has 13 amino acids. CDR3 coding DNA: TGTGCCAGCACTAGCGAGAGTAGGTACGAGCAGTACTTC. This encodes CASTSESRYEQYF. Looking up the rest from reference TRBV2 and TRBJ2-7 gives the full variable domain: EPEVTQTPSHQVTQMGQEVILRCVPISNHLYFYWYRQILGQKVEFLVSFYNNEISEKSEIFDDQFSVERPDGSNFTLKIRSTKLEDSAMYFCASTSESRYEQYFGPGTRLTVT.

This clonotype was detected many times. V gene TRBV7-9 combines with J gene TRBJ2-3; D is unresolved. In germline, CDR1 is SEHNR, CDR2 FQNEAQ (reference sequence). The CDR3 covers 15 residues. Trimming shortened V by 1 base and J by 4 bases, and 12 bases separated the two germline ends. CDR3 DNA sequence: TGTGCCAGCAGCTTAGTTGTGATCGATGCAGATACGCAGTATTTT. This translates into CASSLVVIDADTQYF.

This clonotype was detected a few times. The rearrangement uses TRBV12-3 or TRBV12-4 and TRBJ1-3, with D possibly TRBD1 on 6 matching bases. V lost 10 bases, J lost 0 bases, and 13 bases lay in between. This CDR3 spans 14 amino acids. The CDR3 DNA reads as TGTGCCACGGACAGCGAGAGCTCTGGAAACACCATATATTTT. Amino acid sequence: CATDSESSGNTIYF.

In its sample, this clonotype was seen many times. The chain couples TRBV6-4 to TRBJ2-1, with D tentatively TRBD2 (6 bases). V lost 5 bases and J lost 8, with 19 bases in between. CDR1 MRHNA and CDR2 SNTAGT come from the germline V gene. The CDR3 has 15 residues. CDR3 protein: CASSPGPRSGDEQFF. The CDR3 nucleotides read TGTGCCAGCAGTCCGGGACCTAGGTCGGGGGATGAGCAGTTCTTC.

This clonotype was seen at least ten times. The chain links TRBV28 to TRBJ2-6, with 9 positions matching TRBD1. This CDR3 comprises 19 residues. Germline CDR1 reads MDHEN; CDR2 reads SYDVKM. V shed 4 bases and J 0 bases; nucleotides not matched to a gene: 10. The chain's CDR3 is CASSSPRTGVISGANVLTF. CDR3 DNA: TGTGCCAGCAGTTCACCTAGGACAGGGGTGATCTCTGGGGCCAACGTCCTGACTTTC.

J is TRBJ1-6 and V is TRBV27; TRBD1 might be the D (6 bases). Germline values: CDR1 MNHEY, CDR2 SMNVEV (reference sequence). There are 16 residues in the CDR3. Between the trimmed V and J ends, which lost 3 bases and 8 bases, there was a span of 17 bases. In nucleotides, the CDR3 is TGTGCCAGCAGTTTGGGAACAGGGTTGTGGCATTCACCCCTCCACTTT. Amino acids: CASSLGTGLWHSPLHF.

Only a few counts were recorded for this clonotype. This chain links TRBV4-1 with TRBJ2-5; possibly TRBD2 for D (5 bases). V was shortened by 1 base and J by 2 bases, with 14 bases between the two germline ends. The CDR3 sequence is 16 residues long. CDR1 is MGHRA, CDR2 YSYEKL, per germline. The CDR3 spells CASSQVQLRAQETQYF. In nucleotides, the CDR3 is TGCGCCAGCAGCCAAGTTCAGTTGCGGGCACAAGAGACCCAGTACTTC.

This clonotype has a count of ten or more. In nucleotides, the CDR3 is TGTGCCAGCAGCTTAGATAGCGGAAGCAACGAGCAGTACTTC. It encodes CASSLDSGSNEQYF. The chain combines TRBV7-3 with TRBJ2-7, with D perhaps matching TRBD2 (6 bases). The ends were cut back, 2 bases at V and 5 bases at J, with 13 bases in the middle. Germline-derived CDR1 and CDR2 are SGHTA and FQGTGA. There are 14 residues in the CDR3.

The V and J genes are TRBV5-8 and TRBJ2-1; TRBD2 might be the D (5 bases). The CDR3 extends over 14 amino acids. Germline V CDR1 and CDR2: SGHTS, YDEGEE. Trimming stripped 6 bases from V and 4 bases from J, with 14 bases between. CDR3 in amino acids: CASIWHGSYNEQFF. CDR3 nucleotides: TGTGCCAGCATTTGGCATGGGAGTTACAATGAGCAGTTCTTC.

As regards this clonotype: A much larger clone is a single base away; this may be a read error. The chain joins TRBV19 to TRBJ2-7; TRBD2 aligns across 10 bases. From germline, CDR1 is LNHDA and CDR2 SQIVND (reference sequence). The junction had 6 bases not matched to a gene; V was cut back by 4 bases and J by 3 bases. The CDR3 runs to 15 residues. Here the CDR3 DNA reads TGTGCCAGTAGTACATGGTCTAGCGGGAGCTACGAGCAGTACTTC. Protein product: CASSTWSSGSYEQYF. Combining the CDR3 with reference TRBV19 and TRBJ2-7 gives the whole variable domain DGGITQSPKYLFRKEGQNVTLSCEQNLNHDAMYWYRQDPGQGLRLIYYSQIVNDFQKGDIAEGYSVSREKKESFPLTVTSAQKNPTAFYLCASSTWSSGSYEQYFGPGTRLTVT.

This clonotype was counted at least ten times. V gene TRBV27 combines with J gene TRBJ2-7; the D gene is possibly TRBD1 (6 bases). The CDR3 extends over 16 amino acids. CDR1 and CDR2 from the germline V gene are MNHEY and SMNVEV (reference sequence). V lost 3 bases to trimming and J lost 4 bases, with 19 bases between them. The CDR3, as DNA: TGTGCCAGCAGTTTGGGCCTCCCTCCAGGGGTGTACGAGCAGTACTTC. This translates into CASSLGLPPGVYEQYF.

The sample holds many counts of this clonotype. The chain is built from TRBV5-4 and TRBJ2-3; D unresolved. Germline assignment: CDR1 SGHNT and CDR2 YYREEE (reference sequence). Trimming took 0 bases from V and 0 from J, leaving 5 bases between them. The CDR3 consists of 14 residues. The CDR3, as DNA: TGTGCCAGCAGCTTGGCCCTGAGCACAGATACGCAGTATTTT. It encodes CASSLALSTDTQYF.

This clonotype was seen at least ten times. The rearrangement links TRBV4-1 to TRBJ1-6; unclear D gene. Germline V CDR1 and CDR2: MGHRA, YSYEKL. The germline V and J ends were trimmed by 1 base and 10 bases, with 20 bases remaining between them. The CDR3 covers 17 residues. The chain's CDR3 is CASSQVRVEVAGSPLHF. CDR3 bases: TGCGCCAGCAGCCAAGTCCGGGTGGAGGTCGCGGGGTCACCCCTCCACTTT.

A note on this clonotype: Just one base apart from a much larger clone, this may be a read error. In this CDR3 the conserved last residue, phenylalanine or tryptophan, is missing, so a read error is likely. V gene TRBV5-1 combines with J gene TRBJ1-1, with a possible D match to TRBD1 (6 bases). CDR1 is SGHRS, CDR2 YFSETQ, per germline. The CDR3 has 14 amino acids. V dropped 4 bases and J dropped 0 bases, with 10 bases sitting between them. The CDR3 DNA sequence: TGCGCCAGCAGCGGAGGACAGATGAACACTGAAGCTTTCCTT. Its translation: CASSGGQMNTEAFL.

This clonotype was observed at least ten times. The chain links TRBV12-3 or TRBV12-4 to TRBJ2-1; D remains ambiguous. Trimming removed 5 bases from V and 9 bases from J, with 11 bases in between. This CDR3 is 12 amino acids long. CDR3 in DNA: TGTGCCAGCAGTCCTAGTCGCGCTGAGCAGTTCTTC. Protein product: CASSPSRAEQFF.

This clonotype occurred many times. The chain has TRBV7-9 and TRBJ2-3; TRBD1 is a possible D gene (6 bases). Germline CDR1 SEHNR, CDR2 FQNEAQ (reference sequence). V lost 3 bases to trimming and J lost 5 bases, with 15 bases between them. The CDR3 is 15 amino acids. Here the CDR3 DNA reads TGTGCCAGCAGCTTCGGCAGGGGCTTAGAAGATACGCAGTATTTT. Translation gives CASSFGRGLEDTQYF.

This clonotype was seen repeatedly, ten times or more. The CDR3 spells CASSFRAEYGYTF. The CDR3 bases are TGTGCCAGCAGCTTTCGGGCTGAATATGGCTACACCTTC. J is TRBJ1-2 and V is TRBV11-3; D not certain. Germline CDR1 is SGHNT and CDR2 is YENEEA. The V end was cut by 3 bases, the J end by 5 bases, with 10 bases between. The length of the CDR3 is 13 residues.

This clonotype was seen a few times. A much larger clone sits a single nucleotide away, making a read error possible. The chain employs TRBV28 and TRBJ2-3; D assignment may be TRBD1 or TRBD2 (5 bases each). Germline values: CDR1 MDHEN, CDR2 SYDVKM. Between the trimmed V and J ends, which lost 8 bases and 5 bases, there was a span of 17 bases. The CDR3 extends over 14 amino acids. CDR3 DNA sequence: TGTGCCAGCGGCTCTCGGGACGGACGAGATACGCAGTATTTT. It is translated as CASGSRDGRDTQYF.

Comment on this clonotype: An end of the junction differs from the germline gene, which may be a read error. The CDR3 sequence is CAGSFVAGVADTQYF. The CDR3 nucleotides are TGTGCCGGCAGTTTTGTGGCGGGAGTGGCCGATACGCAGTATTTT. The rearrangement joins TRBV12-3 or TRBV12-4 to TRBJ2-3, with 7 bases identical to TRBD2. This CDR3 is 15 amino acids long.

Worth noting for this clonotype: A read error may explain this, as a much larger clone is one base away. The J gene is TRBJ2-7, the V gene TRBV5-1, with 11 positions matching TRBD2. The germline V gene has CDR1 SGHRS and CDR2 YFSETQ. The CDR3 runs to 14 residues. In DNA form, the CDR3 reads TGCACCAGCAGCTTAGCGGGAGGGCCGTGGGAGCAGTACTTC. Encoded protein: CTSSLAGGPWEQYF. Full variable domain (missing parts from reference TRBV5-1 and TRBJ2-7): KAGVTQTPRYLIKTRGQQVTLSCSPISGHRSVSWYQQTPGQGLQFLFEYFSETQRNKGNFPGRFSGRQFSNSRSEMNVSTLELGDSALYLCTSSLAGGPWEQYFGPGTRLTVT.

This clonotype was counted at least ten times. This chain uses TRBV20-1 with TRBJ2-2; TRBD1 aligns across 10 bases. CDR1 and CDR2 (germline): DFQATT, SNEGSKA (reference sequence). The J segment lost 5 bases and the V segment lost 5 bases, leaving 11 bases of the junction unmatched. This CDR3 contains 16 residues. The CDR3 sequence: CSACRDRGGFTGELFF. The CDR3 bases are TGCAGTGCTTGCCGGGACAGGGGTGGATTTACCGGGGAGCTGTTTTTT.